Presented here are 5 T cell receptor beta chains from one specimen sequenced in a study of blood T cells in healthy people across ages. A J-beta primer mix and a sample-barcoded 5' primer were used in a second PCR of roughly 7 to 12 cycles. One entry per CDR3 protein, called by TCRdb with MiXCR from the 5' RACE reads. The sample lists 1.5 million to 2 million distinct CDR3 sequences, roughly 52% seen once, with roughly 2.1% in the top ten. Specimen: blood. These receptor sequences come from a woman aged 35 to 49 in good health.

This rearrangement joins TRBV28 to TRBJ2-4; 7 bases are shared with TRBD1. TRBJ2-5 matches the DNA end more closely, so the J call is doubtful. This CDR3 has 15 amino acids. Germline CDR1 MDHEN, CDR2 SYDVKM. CDR3 protein: CASRAETGHGETQYF. The CDR3 nucleotides read TGTGCCAGCAGGGCGGAGACAGGGCATGGGGAGACCCAGTACTTC.

This clonotype has just one count. At one boundary the junction diverges from the germline segment, which might be a read error. V usage is TRBV6-2 or TRBV6-3 and J usage is TRBJ1-2; TRBD1 might be the D (6 bases). Germline lookup yields CDR1 MNHEY and CDR2 SVGEGT. The CDR3 has 13 amino acids. The CDR3 is CACRQGQTLGYTF. CDR3 nucleotide sequence: TGTGCCTGCAGACAAGGACAGACTCTTGGCTACACCTTC.

The chain joins TRBV7-2 to TRBJ2-5; TRBD1 matches at 9 bases. The CDR3 runs to 15 residues. Germline values: CDR1 SGHTA, CDR2 FQGNSA. V shed 3 bases, J shed 13 bases, and the junction held 15 bases outside the gene matches. The CDR3 protein is CASSLGGQGFYERYF. In DNA form, the CDR3 reads TGTGCCAGCAGCTTGGGCGGACAGGGGTTCTACGAGCGGTACTTC.

This chain uses TRBV29-1 with TRBJ2-4; 9 nucleotides agree with TRBD1. The CDR3 runs to 14 residues. The V gene's germline CDR1 is SQVTM and CDR2 ANQGSEA. Losses at the gene ends were 7 bases for V and 3 bases for J; bases not matched to a gene: 7. CDR3 sequence: CSGSTGGGKNIQYF. DNA for the CDR3: TGCAGCGGTTCGACAGGGGGAGGCAAAAACATTCAGTACTTC.

Remarks on this clonotype: At one boundary the junction diverges from the germline segment, which might be a read error. CDR3 nucleotide sequence: TGTGCCAACAGTGACGGGCGGTCACTAGCGGGTACTCAAGAGACCCAGTTCTTC. Amino acid sequence: CANSDGRSLAGTQETQFF. The rearrangement uses TRBV2 and TRBJ2-5; 9 nucleotides agree with TRBD2. TRBJ2-1 matches the DNA end more closely, so the J call is doubtful. Germline CDR1 SNHLY, CDR2 FYNNEI. CDR3 length: 18 residues.